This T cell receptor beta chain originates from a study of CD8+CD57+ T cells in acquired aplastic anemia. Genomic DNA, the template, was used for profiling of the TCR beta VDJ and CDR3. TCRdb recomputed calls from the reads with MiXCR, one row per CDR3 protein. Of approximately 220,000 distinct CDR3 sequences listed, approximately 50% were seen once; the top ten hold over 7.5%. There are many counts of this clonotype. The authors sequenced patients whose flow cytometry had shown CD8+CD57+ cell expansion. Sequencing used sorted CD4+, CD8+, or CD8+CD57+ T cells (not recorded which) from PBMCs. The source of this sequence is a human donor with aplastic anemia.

The CDR3 sequence: CASSLRPGGTDTQYF. The CDR3 DNA follows: TGTGCCAGCAGTTTACGGCCAGGAGGCACAGATACGCAGTATTTT. The V and J genes are TRBV12-3 or TRBV12-4 and TRBJ2-3; D not resolved. Trimming cost V 2 bases and J 1 base, with 10 bases left between them. The CDR3 is made up of 15 amino acids.